Sequencing of this T cell receptor (beta chain) was carried out in a study of blood T cell repertoires in COVID-19. Comments on this clone: One junction end disagrees with the germline gene, perhaps due to a read error.

The table came from immunoSEQ multiplex PCR; TCRdb's copy has only in-frame clones and leaves some out. Among approximately 21,000 clones listed, about nine tenths were seen once. In germline, CDR1 is MNHNY, CDR2 SVGAGI (reference sequence). This CDR3 is built from 14 residues. This TCR came from a woman aged 80 or over with active or convalescent COVID-19. The material sequenced was peripheral blood. The J gene is TRBJ2-1, the V gene TRBV6-6, with 7 bases fitting TRBD1. The CDR3 region has the DNA TGTGCCAGCAGGCTGACAGGGTCCTTCAATGAGCAGTTCTTC. Its protein is CASRLTGSFNEQFF.